The present T cell receptor (beta chain) was sequenced within a study of blood T cells in healthy people across ages. V lost 5 bases and J lost 4; bases outside the gene matches: 8. The CDR3 runs to 14 residues. Looked up from germline, CDR1 is ENHRY and CDR2 is SYGVKD. This clonotype showed up many times. As yet, its antigen is unknown. Isolating PBMCs gave at least 6 million of these cells per sample. Study observations and caveats: The donors' CMV status was not determined, possibly confounding changes in expanded clonotypes.

A second PCR, run for roughly 7 to 12 cycles, used a sample-barcoded 5' primer plus a J-beta primer mix. All samples yielded 2.5 million or more CDR3-containing paired-end reads. TCRdb independently ran MiXCR on the 5' RACE reads; one entry per CDR3 protein. Of about 650,000 distinct CDR3 sequences listed, approximately 30% are singletons. Material for sequencing was blood. The genes are TRBV10-3 and TRBJ2-7; 7 bases are a match to TRBD1. The receptor was isolated from an elderly woman in good health. CDR3 amino acids: CAISQDRAEYEQYF. The CDR3 DNA sequence: TGTGCCATCAGTCAAGACAGGGCGGAGTACGAGCAGTACTTC.